This passage covers 3 T cell receptor beta chains from one sample sequenced in a study of regulatory T cells in long-lasting Graves disease. Library construction for TCR beta used iRepertoire HTBI primers and Arm-PCR of CDR3 regions. TCRdb itself ran the multiplex PCR reads through MiXCR, one entry per CDR3 protein. This sample carries 250,000 to 300,000 distinct CDR3 sequences, more than 20% of them seen once, and the ten largest clones take 45% to 70%. Noted time point: persistent/refractory GD, antithyroid drugs over 5 years with positive TRAb. The TCR library was made from RNA that had been extracted from PBMCs in TRIzol. The source material was peripheral blood mononuclear cells (PBMCs), sampled when the disease was refractory, from a patient treated with antithyroid drugs. The receptors derive from a female donor with Graves disease.

The chain uses TRBV20-1 and TRBJ2-7; the D gene is possibly TRBD1 (6 bases). V was shortened by 4 bases and J by 10 bases, with 20 bases between the two germline ends. Germline V gene sequence: CDR1 DFQATT, CDR2 SNEGSKA (reference sequence). The CDR3 is 13 amino acids. The CDR3 sequence: CSANTGTPFRQYF. For the CDR3, the DNA is TGCAGTGCTAACACCGGGACACCCTTCCGTCAGTACTTC.

To note about this clonotype: This could be a read error, since a much larger clone is one nucleotide away. The V call is TRBV4-2, the J call TRBJ2-7, with D possibly being TRBD2 (6 bases). The CDR3 extends over 15 amino acids. V shed 5 bases and J shed 4 bases, with 18 bases lying between them. Germline loops: CDR1 LGHNA, CDR2 YNFKEQ. CDR3 in DNA: TGTGCCAGCAGCACCTGGGACTTAAACAGTTACGAGCAGTACTTC. Its protein product is CASSTWDLNSYEQYF.

The chain carries TRBV7-9 and TRBJ1-4, with 11 bases that match TRBD1. The CDR3 contains 17 residues. In germline, CDR1 is SEHNR, CDR2 FQNEAQ (reference sequence). V was clipped by 7 bases and J by 5 bases; unmatched bases: 12. The CDR3, as DNA: TGTGCCAGCACCCGGACAGGGGGCGCATACGGGAATGAAAAACTGTTTTTT. Protein: CASTRTGGAYGNEKLFF.